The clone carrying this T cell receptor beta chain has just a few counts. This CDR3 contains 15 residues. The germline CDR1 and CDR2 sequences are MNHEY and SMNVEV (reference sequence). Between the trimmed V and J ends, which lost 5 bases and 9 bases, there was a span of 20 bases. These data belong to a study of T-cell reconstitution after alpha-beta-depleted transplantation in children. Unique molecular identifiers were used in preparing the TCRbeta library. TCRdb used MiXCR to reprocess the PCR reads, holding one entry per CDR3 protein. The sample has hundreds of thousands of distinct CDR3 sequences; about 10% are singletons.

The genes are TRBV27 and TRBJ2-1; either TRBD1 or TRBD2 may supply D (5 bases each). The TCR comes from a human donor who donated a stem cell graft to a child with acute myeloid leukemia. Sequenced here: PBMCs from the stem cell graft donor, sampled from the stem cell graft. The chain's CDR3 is CASSPRGPSVGEQFF. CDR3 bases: TGTGCCAGCAGTCCCCGGGGACCCTCGGTAGGTGAGCAGTTCTTC.